The T cell receptor beta chain described here comes from a study of blood T cell repertoires in COVID-19. Study information: The United States, Italy and Spain were the sources of the acute and convalescent COVID-19 samples. Nucleic acid was either cDNA or gDNA, and it came from T cells, B-cell-depleted T cells, or PBMCs.

In the source study's methods: Amplification with reference gene primers provided the estimates of nucleated cell counts. The data were produced by immunoSEQ multiplex PCR, yet TCRdb's version contains in-frame clones alone and is incomplete. The V and J calls and clone size are taken from that table; D and trimming were inferred from the DNA. The table has about 72,000 clones, 82% seen once; the top ten hold 18%. In germline, CDR1 is SEHNR, CDR2 FQNEAQ (reference sequence). The ends lost 4 bases at V and 8 bases at J; junction bases unmatched: 7. The CDR3 spans 13 residues. V gene TRBV7-9 combines with J gene TRBJ1-1; 7 nucleotides line up with TRBD1. Sequences were obtained from peripheral blood. The clonotype was recovered from a human donor in a cohort sampled during active COVID-19. This CDR3 reads CASSSGQLMEAFF. The CDR3 DNA sequence: TGTGCCAGCAGCTCGGGACAGCTTATGGAAGCTTTCTTT.